This entry is about one T cell receptor (beta chain). A far larger clone is off by one base, so a read error is likely. This entry belongs to a study of shared clonotypes between healthy human individuals. Authors' methods: Quality scores were absent from the junction-only immunoSEQ sequences, so filtering differed. Sequencing used immunoSEQ multiplex PCR; TCRdb keeps in-frame clones, though not all of them. V, J and clone size derive from that table, while D and trimming were established from the DNA sequence. The table shows around 500,000 clones, with 65% to 85% occurring only once. CDR3 size: 12 residues. Germline lookup yields CDR1 GTSNPN and CDR2 SVGIG (reference sequence). V lost 2 bases to trimming and J lost 4 bases, with 8 bases between them.

This receptor was identified in a woman aged 40 to 49 in good health. Some clones in this sample may be carry-over from other donors' samples. The sample was PBMCs. This chain connects TRBV30 to TRBJ1-2, with D perhaps TRBD1 (5 bases). CDR3 amino acids: CAWSRQTYGYTF. The CDR3 DNA sequence: TGTGCCTGGAGTCGACAGACCTATGGCTACACCTTC.